This entry describes one T cell receptor beta chain. Its cognate antigen has yet to be identified. Base qualities are not at hand, and no much larger clone is one base apart. Every bulk PBMC sample had a fixed 350 ng of DNA loaded. TCR beta CDR3 sequences were amplified from genomic DNA with the immunoSEQ TCRb Assay kit following manufacturer instructions. The KAPA Library Quantification Kit for Illumina platforms was used to quantify pooled libraries by qPCR. Pooled libraries were sequenced on an Illumina NextSeq 500, clustered at roughly 0.6-1.1 pM. In the paper's pipeline: TCR data were analyzed using immunoSEQ ANALYZER and the R LymphoSeq package. A rearrangement efficiency score was calculated as productive divided by the sum of productive and non-productive CDR3 sequences. Clonality was measured with the Gini coefficient and diversity with the Renyi index at alpha=1, compared pairwise between timepoints within each patient. In LymphoSeq, clonal relatedness was computed using an edit distance of 3, and repertoire similarity was computed using the Bhattacharyya coefficient. To classify response, a linear discriminant analysis based on week-3 changes in clonality and diversity was built with the R MASS and caret packages. Drawn from immuneACCESS, this table holds only the in-frame rearrangements with V and J called that TCRdb kept. Clones are partly lost; checked studies trace under half to an unresolved V gene and leave the rest unexplained. That table supplies the V and J calls and clone size; D and trimming were determined from the DNA. The sample records about 13,000 clones, approximately 89% of which are singletons. Together, the top ten hold 3% to 4% of the sample.

The data were taken from a study of blood T cell dynamics during melanoma immunotherapy (dated by TCRdb to the early 2020s). Notes on the research overall: The patients had metastatic melanoma and were given first-line pembrolizumab or nivolumab plus ipilimumab as standard of care in the United Kingdom. Peripheral T cell receptor repertoires of metastatic melanoma patients were profiled before and after one cycle of checkpoint inhibitor therapy to find early correlates of response. Consecutive patients formed a training cohort, and a further independent group of patients from the same centre was pooled into an external validation set. The investigation overall reported the following: The relatively small sample size was recognized as a factor that could limit how well the results generalize. Patients who later achieved disease control showed a bifurcated PBMC repertoire reorganization at W3, with increased clonality or increased diversity, unlike progressors. Whether the T cell clones behind the repertoire changes were melanoma-specific or instead reflected general immune activation was something the study could not determine.

The time point label, as the study defines it: pre-treatment baseline. Blood was sampled before treatment (T0) and at week 3 (W3), after the first cycle of checkpoint blockade. Except for two patients with rapid clinical progression, response was assessed 12 weeks after the first infusion by RECIST 1.1; disease control meant complete response, partial response or stable disease. Any patient who had received prior systemic cancer treatment, was on concomitant immunosuppressant therapy or had synchronous other active malignancies was excluded. Bulk PBMC and plasma cell-free DNA were both sequenced for TCR beta so that circulating cells and T cell turnover could be tracked. PBMC were isolated from blood with Lymphoprep and SepMate tubes, followed by red cell lysis. DNA from PBMC and sorted T cell subsets was extracted with QIAamp DNA Blood Mini kits. V is pared back by 2 bases and J by 0 bases, with 14 bases lying between the germline termini. The CDR3 covers 16 residues, taking in both the cysteine and the phenylalanine. The DNA shown is the 48-base CDR3, in frame from base 1. CDR1 and CDR2 (KGHSH, LQKENI) derive from the germline V gene.

Specimen: blood, collected from a patient treated with checkpoint blockade. The source is a human donor with melanoma. The V and J genes are TRBV18 and TRBJ2-7; the D call could be TRBD1 or TRBD2, with each sharing 5 bases. The CDR3 in this case is CASSPSSPGSSYEQYF. The DNA is TGTGCCAGCTCACCATCAAGTCCAGGGAGCTCCTACGAGCAGTACTTC.